This TCR beta chain was sequenced in a study of control samples from healthy donors and cancer patients. Assay used: immunoSEQ multiplex PCR; TCRdb lists only in-frame clones, some missing. Of about 85,000 clones listed, 85% to 90% were seen once; the top ten hold 7.5% to 8%. This clone was picked up one time. Sequenced: blood. This TCR was recovered from an older woman in good health.

CDR3 nucleotides: TGTGCCATCAGTGAGTCAAGGGGCAACTACAATGAGCAGTTCTTC. Its translation: CAISESRGNYNEQFF. The rearrangement uses TRBV10-3 and TRBJ2-1; tentative D call: TRBD1 (5 bases). Germline V gives CDR1 ENHRY, CDR2 SYGVKD. The CDR3 runs 15 residues. Trimming removed 0 bases from V and 3 bases from J, with 9 bases in between.